A single TCR beta chain is shown here with its context. The sample originates from a study of blood T cell repertoires in COVID-19. The germline V and J ends were trimmed by 6 bases and 12 bases, with 12 bases remaining between them. Germline V gene data show CDR1 as MDHEN and CDR2 as SYDVKM. This CDR3 is built from 11 residues. Method: immunoSEQ multiplex PCR; TCRdb's copy keeps in-frame clones and lacks some. The table includes 140,000 to 150,000 clones, approximately 78% detected once. The chain carries TRBV28 and TRBJ2-1, with D hard to call. The sequenced material came from peripheral blood. This clonotype was sampled from a human donor with acute or convalescent COVID-19. The donor label of this sample is uncertain. The CDR3 DNA follows: TGTGCCAGCAGGGGCGATTCCGCGCAGTTCTTC. It is translated as CASRGDSAQFF.